The 3 T cell receptor beta chains in this list originate from one sample, sequenced in a study of regulatory T cells in long-lasting Graves disease. The sample's time point: newly diagnosed GD, antithyroid drugs for less than 3 months. After RNA was extracted from PBMCs, the TCR library was made from it. According to the study, TCR beta libraries were built with iRepertoire HTBI primers and CDR3-region Arm-PCR. TCRdb passed the multiplex PCR reads through MiXCR, listing each CDR3 protein once. This sample has 350,000 to 450,000 distinct CDR3 sequences, with over 9.5% found just once. These data were likewise used in another study, on T cells in Graves' hyperthyroidism and ophthalmopathy.

The sample in question was peripheral blood mononuclear cells (PBMCs), obtained at new diagnosis, from a patient treated with antithyroid drugs. These receptors all come from a woman in her late teens or twenties with Graves disease.

The rearrangement links TRBV18 to TRBJ1-2, with no clear D. CDR1 and CDR2 (germline): KGHSH, LQKENI. V was shortened by 0 bases and J by 6 bases, with 11 bases between the two germline ends. This CDR3 is built from 14 residues. The CDR3 DNA is TGTGCCAGCTCACCACCGAGCGCCAGAGATGGCTACACCTTC. The encoded protein is CASSPPSARDGYTF.

The sample holds many counts of this clonotype. The CDR3 is CASKLNSGNTIYF. DNA for the CDR3: TGTGCCAGCAAGCTAAACTCTGGAAACACCATATATTTT. The chain joins TRBV12-3 or TRBV12-4 to TRBJ1-3; D not certain. The CDR3 runs 13 residues. V gave up 7 bases and J gave up 0 bases, with 7 bases separating them.

V and J are TRBV7-2 and TRBJ1-6; perhaps TRBD1 as D (5 bases). The V gene lost 5 bases and the J gene lost 16 bases, with 27 bases spanning the gap. The CDR3 has 16 residues. The germline V gene encodes CDR1 SGHTA and CDR2 FQGNSA. This CDR3 reads CASSPDGAMSLFTLHF. The CDR3 bases are TGTGCCAGCAGCCCAGACGGGGCGATGAGTCTATTTACTCTCCACTTT.